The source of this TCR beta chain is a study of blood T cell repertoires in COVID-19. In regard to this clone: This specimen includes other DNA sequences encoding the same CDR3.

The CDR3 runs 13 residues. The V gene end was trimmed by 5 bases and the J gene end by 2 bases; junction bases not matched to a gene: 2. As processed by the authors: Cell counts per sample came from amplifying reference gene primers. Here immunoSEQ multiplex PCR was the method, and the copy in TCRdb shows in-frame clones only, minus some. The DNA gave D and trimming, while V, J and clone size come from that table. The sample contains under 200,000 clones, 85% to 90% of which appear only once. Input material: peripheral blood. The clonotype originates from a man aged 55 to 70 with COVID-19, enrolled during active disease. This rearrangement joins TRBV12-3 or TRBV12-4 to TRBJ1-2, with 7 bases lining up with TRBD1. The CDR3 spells CASSPTGNYGYTF. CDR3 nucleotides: TGTGCCAGCAGTCCGACAGGGAACTATGGCTACACCTTC.